This TCR beta chain was profiled in a study of blood T cell repertoires in COVID-19. For the study at large: T cells, B-cell-depleted T cells, or PBMCs supplied cDNA or gDNA.

Looked up from germline, CDR1 is KGHSH and CDR2 is LQKENI. There are 13 residues in the CDR3. The ends were cut back, 0 bases at V and 5 bases at J, with 5 bases in the middle. Assay: immunoSEQ multiplex PCR; the TCRdb copy retains only in-frame clones and omits some. This repertoire shows approximately 490,000 clones, 87% found once; its top ten account for under 0.75%. The chain carries TRBV18 and TRBJ1-5; D is ambiguous. Sequencing was done on a sample of PBMCs or T cells enriched from blood (not recorded which). The receptor comes from a woman aged 18-29 years who had recovered from COVID-19. CDR3 sequence (DNA): TGTGCCAGCTCACCACCGGGAGATCAGCCCCAGCATTTT. Residues: CASSPPGDQPQHF.